A single T cell receptor beta chain is shown here with its context. The antigen is unknown. In all sorted populations, purity surpassed 98%. Reverse transcribing all isolated RNA meant expressed TCRB transcripts were sequenced. Produced via immunoSEQ multiplex PCR; TCRdb's table is partial and in-frame only. This table has 40,000 to 45,000 clones, approximately 70% appearing once. This specimen belongs to a study of beta chain features in type 1 diabetes. Germline V gene sequence: CDR1 SGHDT, CDR2 YYEEEE. The CDR3 extends over 13 amino acids. Trimming shortened V by 7 bases and J by 4 bases, and 13 bases separated the two germline ends. Study outcomes and limitations: All four CD4+ subsets from Type 1 diabetes patients carried moderately but significantly shorter TCRB CDR3s.

The sequencing input was Tregs from blood. The sequence was obtained from a woman aged 18-29 years with type 1 diabetes. The chain is built from TRBV5-6 and TRBJ2-3, with a tentative D call TRBD2 (5 bases). CDR3 sequence (DNA): TGTGCCAGCGGGTCTAGCCCCCCAGATACGCAGTATTTT. Translation: CASGSSPPDTQYF.